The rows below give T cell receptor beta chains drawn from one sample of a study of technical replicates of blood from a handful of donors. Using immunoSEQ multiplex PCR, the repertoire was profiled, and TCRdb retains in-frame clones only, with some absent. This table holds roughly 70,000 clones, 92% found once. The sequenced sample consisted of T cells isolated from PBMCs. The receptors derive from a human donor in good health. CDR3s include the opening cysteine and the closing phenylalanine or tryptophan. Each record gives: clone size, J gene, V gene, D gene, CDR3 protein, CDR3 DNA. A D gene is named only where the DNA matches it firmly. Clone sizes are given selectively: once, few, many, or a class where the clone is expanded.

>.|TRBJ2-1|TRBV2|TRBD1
CASRLGTGAYNEQFF
TGTGCCAGCAGGCTCGGGACAGGGGCCTACAATGAGCAGTTCTTC
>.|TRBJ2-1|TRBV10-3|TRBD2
CAISEGRAPDEQFF
TGTGCCATCAGTGAGGGGAGGGCCCCAGATGAGCAGTTCTTC
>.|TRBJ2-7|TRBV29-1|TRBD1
CSVIVRDRAGEQYF
TGCAGCGTCATAGTCCGGGACAGGGCTGGGGAGCAGTACTTC
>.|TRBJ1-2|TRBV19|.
CASSQRGAGYGYTF
TGTGCCAGTAGCCAACGGGGGGCAGGATATGGCTACACCTTC
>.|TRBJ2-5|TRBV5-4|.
CASSLLATETQYF
TGTGCCAGCAGTTTGCTAGCGACGGAGACCCAGTACTTC
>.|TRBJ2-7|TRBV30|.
CAWTSGTYEQYF
TGTGCCTGGACGTCAGGCACCTACGAGCAGTACTTC
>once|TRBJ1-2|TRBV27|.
CASSLSVYGQPYGYTF
TGTGCCAGCAGTTTATCGGTTTATGGGCAGCCCTATGGCTACACCTTC
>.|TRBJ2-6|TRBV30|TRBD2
CAWSVSSGRFFSGANVLTF
TGTGCCTGGAGTGTCTCTAGCGGGAGGTTCTTCTCTGGGGCCAACGTCCTGACTTTC
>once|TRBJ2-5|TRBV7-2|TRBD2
CASSGAGLVWAQYF
TGTGCCAGCAGTGGGGCAGGACTAGTATGGGCCCAGTACTTC
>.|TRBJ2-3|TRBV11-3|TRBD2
CASSLGLAGGPDTQYF
TGTGCCAGCAGCCTGGGACTAGCGGGAGGGCCAGATACGCAGTATTTT
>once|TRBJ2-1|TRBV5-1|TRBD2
CASSSGLAGGDEQFF
TGCGCCAGCAGCTCTGGACTAGCGGGAGGAGATGAGCAGTTCTTC
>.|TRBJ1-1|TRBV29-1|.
CSVGQVTVNTEAFF
TGCAGCGTTGGACAGGTGACCGTGAACACTGAAGCTTTCTTT
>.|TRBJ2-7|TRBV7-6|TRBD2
CASSKTGGISSYEQYF
TGTGCCAGCAGCAAAACGGGGGGTATTAGCTCCTACGAGCAGTACTTC
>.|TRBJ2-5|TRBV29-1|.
CSVEPFDKGLETQYF
TGCAGCGTTGAACCCTTCGATAAGGGGTTGGAGACCCAGTACTTC
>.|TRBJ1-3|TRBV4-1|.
CASSQGHVTGNTIYF
TGCGCCAGCAGCCAAGGGCATGTAACTGGAAACACCATATATTTT
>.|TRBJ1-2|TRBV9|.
CASSVANVANYGYTF
TGTGCCAGCAGCGTAGCCAACGTAGCTAACTATGGCTACACCTTC
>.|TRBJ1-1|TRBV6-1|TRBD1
CASSELGTGSRTEAFF
TGTGCCAGCAGTGAATTAGGGACAGGGTCGAGGACTGAAGCTTTCTTT
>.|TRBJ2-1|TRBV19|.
CASSPVDIPSSYNEQFF
TGTGCCAGTAGTCCTGTTGACATTCCGAGCTCCTACAATGAGCAGTTCTTC
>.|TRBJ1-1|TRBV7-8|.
CASSLDSEAFF
TGTGCCAGCAGCTTGGACAGTGAAGCTTTCTTT
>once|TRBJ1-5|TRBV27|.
CASSPGYRNQPQHF
TGTGCCAGCAGCCCAGGGTACCGCAATCAGCCCCAGCATTTT
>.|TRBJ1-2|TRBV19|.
CASSGAALGYGYTF
TGTGCCAGTAGTGGGGCAGCCCTGGGCTATGGCTACACCTTC
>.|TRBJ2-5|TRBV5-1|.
CASSLDPLKETQYF
TGCGCCAGCAGCTTGGATCCTCTTAAAGAGACCCAGTACTTC
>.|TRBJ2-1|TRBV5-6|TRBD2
CASNPLWEGNEQFF
TGTGCCAGCAACCCTCTATGGGAGGGCAATGAGCAGTTCTTC
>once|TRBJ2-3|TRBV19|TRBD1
CASSLTGGPTDTQYF
TGTGCCAGTAGCTTGACAGGGGGCCCCACAGATACGCAGTATTTT
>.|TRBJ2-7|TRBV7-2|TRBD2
CASSGLAGDEQYF
TGTGCCAGCAGCGGACTAGCGGGGGACGAGCAGTACTTC
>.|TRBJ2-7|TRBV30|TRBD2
CAWDTSVSYEQYF
TGTGCCTGGGATACTAGCGTTTCCTACGAGCAGTACTTC
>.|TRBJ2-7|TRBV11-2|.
CASSLYGASYEQYF
TGTGCCAGCAGCTTATATGGGGCGTCCTACGAGCAGTACTTC
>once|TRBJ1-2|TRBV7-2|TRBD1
CASSFRDRVGYTF
TGTGCCAGCAGCTTCCGGGACAGGGTTGGCTACACCTTC
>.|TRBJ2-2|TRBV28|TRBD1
CATTTGDTGELFF
TGTGCCACTACGACAGGGGACACCGGGGAGCTGTTTTTT
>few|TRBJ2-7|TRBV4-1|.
CASSQASGVAAYEQYF
TGCGCCAGCAGCCAAGCGAGTGGAGTAGCGGCCTACGAGCAGTACTTC
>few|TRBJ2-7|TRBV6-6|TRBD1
CASRAGTGSSYEQYF
TGTGCCAGCAGAGCCGGGACAGGGAGCTCCTACGAGCAGTACTTC
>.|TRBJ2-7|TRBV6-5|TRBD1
CASISRGQGYYEQYF
TGTGCCAGCATTTCAAGGGGACAGGGTTATTACGAGCAGTACTTC
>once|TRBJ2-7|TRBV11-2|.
CASSWSTRYEQYF
TGTGCCAGCAGCTGGTCGACTCGTTACGAGCAGTACTTC
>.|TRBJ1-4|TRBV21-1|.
CASSKVTRGTREKLFF
TGTGCCAGCAGCAAAGTTACCAGGGGAACTCGTGAAAAACTGTTTTTT
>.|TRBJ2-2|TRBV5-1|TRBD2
CASSLVGGSNTGELFF
TGCGCCAGCAGCTTGGTCGGGGGGTCGAACACCGGGGAGCTGTTTTTT
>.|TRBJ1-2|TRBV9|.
CASSATGSYGYTF
TGTGCCAGCAGCGCAACAGGGAGCTATGGCTACACCTTC
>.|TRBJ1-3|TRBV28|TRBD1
CASSLRTGAGNTIYF
TGTGCCAGCAGTTTAAGGACAGGGGCAGGAAACACCATATATTTT
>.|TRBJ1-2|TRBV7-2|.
CASSLDLNYGYTF
TGTGCCAGCAGCCTAGATCTCAACTATGGCTACACCTTC
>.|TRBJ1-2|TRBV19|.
CASSPRTPSGGYTF
TGTGCCAGTAGTCCCAGGACCCCCTCGGGAGGCTACACCTTC
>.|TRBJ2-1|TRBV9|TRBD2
CASSPGLADYNEQFF
TGTGCCAGCAGCCCGGGACTAGCGGACTACAATGAGCAGTTCTTC
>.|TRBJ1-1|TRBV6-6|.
CASSYSTGMTEAFF
TGTGCCAGCAGTTACTCGACAGGAATGACTGAAGCTTTCTTT
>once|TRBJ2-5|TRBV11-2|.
CASSFLPQETQYF
TGTGCCAGCAGCTTCCTACCTCAAGAGACCCAGTACTTC
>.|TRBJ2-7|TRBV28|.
CASSLPRTGLPYEQYF
TGTGCCAGCAGTTTACCCCGAACAGGGCTCCCTTACGAGCAGTACTTC
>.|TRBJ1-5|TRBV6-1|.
CASSGQGSNQPQHF
TGTGCCAGCAGTGGCCAGGGATCCAATCAGCCCCAGCATTTT
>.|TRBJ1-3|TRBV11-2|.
CASSLVGDTIYF
TGTGCCAGCAGCTTAGTAGGAGACACCATATATTTT
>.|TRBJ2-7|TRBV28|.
CASSFEGTLYEQYF
TGTGCCAGCTCCTTCGAGGGGACTTTATACGAGCAGTACTTC
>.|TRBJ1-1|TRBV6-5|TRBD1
CASSLQGMNTEAFF
TGTGCCAGCAGTTTACAGGGGATGAACACTGAAGCTTTCTTT